The 28 T cell receptor beta chains listed next were all sequenced from one sample in a study of shared clonotypes between healthy human individuals. Data came from immunoSEQ multiplex PCR; TCRdb stores just in-frame clones and leaves some out. The table includes some 500,000 clones, 95% to 96% detected once. The material sequenced was naive CD4+ T cells sorted from blood. Subset given: CD45RA+ positively selected. These receptor sequences come from a young woman in good health.

This rearrangement joins TRBV11-2 to TRBJ2-7, with 8 bases fitting TRBD1. J lost 3 bases, V lost 5 bases, and 9 bases had no gene match. From germline, CDR1 is SGHAT and CDR2 FQNNGV. The CDR3 has 15 residues. CDR3 nucleotides: TGTGCCAGCAGCGAAGTGTCAGGGGGCCTCTACGAGCAGTACTTC. This sequence encodes CASSEVSGGLYEQYF.

The chain couples TRBV19 to TRBJ2-2; D not certain. Trimming removed 7 bases at V and 4 bases at J, with 13 bases between. Germline CDR1 is LNHDA and CDR2 is SQIVND (reference sequence). The CDR3 contains 14 residues. CDR3 residues: CASTGHRGTGELFF. The CDR3, as DNA: TGTGCCAGTACGGGCCATCGCGGCACCGGGGAGCTGTTTTTT.

The chain is built from TRBV19 and TRBJ2-5; D is unclear. The end of the DNA fits TRBJ2-7 better, so the J call may be wrong. The CDR3 has 13 residues. Germline CDR1 and CDR2: LNHDA and SQIVND (reference sequence). The CDR3 spells CASSIDLRAEQYF. CDR3 nucleotide sequence: TGTGCCAGTAGTATAGATCTTAGGGCCGAGCAGTACTTC.

The chain joins TRBV28 to TRBJ1-4; D remains ambiguous. V shed 1 base and J shed 5 bases, with 11 bases lying between them. CDR3 size: 15 residues. The germline CDR1 and CDR2 sequences are MDHEN and SYDVKM. CDR3 coding DNA: TGTGCCAGCAGTTTATCTGCGGGGAAGAATGAAAAACTGTTTTTT. Protein: CASSLSAGKNEKLFF.

The rearrangement links TRBV9 to TRBJ1-1, with D perhaps matching TRBD1 (6 bases). The length of the CDR3 is 17 residues. Trimming took 4 bases from V and 0 from J, leaving 19 bases between them. Per the germline V gene, CDR1 is SGDLS and CDR2 is YYNGEE. The chain's CDR3 is CASSPGKGQKMNTEAFF. The CDR3 nucleotides are TGTGCCAGCAGCCCCGGAAAAGGACAGAAAATGAACACTGAAGCTTTCTTT.

This clone has more than one count but fewer than ten. The chain joins TRBV20-1 to TRBJ2-1; tentatively, D is TRBD2 (6 bases). The germline V gene has CDR1 DFQATT and CDR2 SNEGSKA (reference sequence). This CDR3 has 10 residues. CDR3 residues: CGGTYNEQFF. CDR3 coding DNA: TGCGGGGGGACCTACAATGAGCAGTTCTTC.

The rearrangement uses TRBV19 and TRBJ2-7, with D unresolved. V shed 5 bases and J shed 2 bases, with 10 bases lying between them. CDR1 is LNHDA and CDR2 is SQIVND in the germline V gene (reference sequence). This CDR3 spans 13 amino acids. CDR3 residues: CASSARTPYEQYF. For the CDR3, the DNA is TGTGCCAGTAGTGCTAGGACGCCCTACGAGCAGTACTTC.

The V call is TRBV28, the J call TRBJ1-2, with TRBD1 as a possible D gene (5 bases). Germline V gives CDR1 MDHEN, CDR2 SYDVKM. The germline V and J ends were trimmed by 8 bases and 6 bases, with 13 bases remaining between them. This CDR3 comprises 12 residues. The CDR3 DNA reads as TGTGCCAGCGGGAGGGGTGGGGATGGCTACACCTTC. Translated, it gives CASGRGGDGYTF.

V and J are TRBV18 and TRBJ2-7; D is perhaps TRBD1 (6 bases). The CDR3 covers 15 residues. V lost 3 bases and J 5 bases, leaving 17 bases between the germline ends. The germline gives CDR1 KGHSH, CDR2 LQKENI. The CDR3 protein is CASSPTTGGRDEQYF. The CDR3 bases are TGTGCCAGCTCACCGACGACAGGAGGTCGCGACGAGCAGTACTTC.

V is TRBV7-7 and J is TRBJ2-5; D not resolved. The DNA end favors TRBJ2-7, so the J call may be wrong. The CDR3 has 15 residues. The germline V gene encodes CDR1 SSHAT and CDR2 FNYEAQ (reference sequence). This CDR3 is CASSLSPGPTYEQYF. The CDR3 nucleotides are TGTGCCAGCAGCCTCTCACCAGGACCGACCTACGAGCAGTACTTC.

The J gene is TRBJ2-3, the V gene TRBV2, with TRBD2 matching 7 bases. Looked up from germline, CDR1 is SNHLY and CDR2 is FYNNEI. CDR3 size: 13 residues. The V gene end was trimmed by 4 bases and the J gene end by 4 bases; junction bases not matched to a gene: 2. The CDR3 region is CASSGREADTQYF. In nucleotides, the CDR3 is TGTGCCAGCAGTGGCCGGGAGGCAGATACGCAGTATTTT.

Details on this clone: One end of the junction does not line up with germline, which may come from a read error. This sequence joins TRBV30 and TRBJ2-7; D is perhaps TRBD2 (7 bases). This CDR3 contains 14 residues. Germline V CDR1 and CDR2: GTSNPN, SVGIG (reference sequence). CDR3 bases: TGTGCCTGGAGTCGCGTAGTACCCGGGGGGAACAGGGACTTC. Its protein product is CAWSRVVPGGNRDF.

Comments on this clone: The sample holds other DNA sequences that translate to the same CDR3. J is TRBJ2-3 and V is TRBV5-1, with 9 bases fitting TRBD2. The junction had 7 bases not matched to a gene; V was cut back by 1 base and J by 4 bases. Germline CDR1 SGHRS, CDR2 YFSETQ. There are 16 residues in the CDR3. CDR3 amino acids: CASSLRGSGRSDTQYF. In DNA form, the CDR3 reads TGCGCCAGCAGCTTGCGTGGTAGCGGGAGATCAGATACGCAGTATTTT.

This sequence joins TRBV9 and TRBJ2-1; D remains ambiguous. Germline CDR1 is SGDLS and CDR2 is YYNGEE. The V and J ends lost 4 bases and 0 bases respectively, with 17 bases between them. The CDR3 is 17 residues long. CDR3 protein: CASSRTVGSSSYNEQFF. The CDR3 DNA follows: TGTGCCAGCAGCAGAACAGTGGGGTCAAGCTCCTACAATGAGCAGTTCTTC.

In DNA, the CDR3 is TGCGCCAGCAGCTTGCCAGGGTTCGAGCAGTACTTC. Protein: CASSLPGFEQYF. J is TRBJ2-5 and V is TRBV5-1; D is perhaps TRBD1 (5 bases). The J call may be mistaken, given a closer DNA end match to TRBJ2-7. Germline values: CDR1 SGHRS, CDR2 YFSETQ. The CDR3 has 12 residues.

As regards this clone: Distinct nucleotide sequences in the sample also encode this CDR3. The V and J genes are TRBV18 and TRBJ2-5; tentatively, D is TRBD1 or TRBD2 (5 bases each). Trimming stripped 2 bases from V and 2 bases from J, with 6 bases between. Looked up from germline, CDR1 is KGHSH and CDR2 is LQKENI. This CDR3 region has 13 residues. The CDR3 reads CASSPGTQETQYF. CDR3 nucleotide sequence: TGTGCCAGCTCACCAGGGACGCAAGAGACCCAGTACTTC.

V and J are TRBV9 and TRBJ2-5; D is possibly TRBD2 (6 bases). The V end lost 0 bases, the J end lost 3 bases, and 21 bases lay between the germline ends. The V gene's germline CDR1 is SGDLS and CDR2 YYNGEE. This CDR3 region has 18 residues. The CDR3 coding sequence is TGTGCCAGCAGCGTAGGAACCGCGCCGACCGAGCGGGAAGAGACCCAGTACTTC. Residues: CASSVGTAPTEREETQYF. Supplemented by reference TRBV9 and TRBJ2-5, the full variable domain reads DSGVTQTPKHLITATGQRVTLRCSPRSGDLSVYWYQQSLDQGLQFLIQYYNGEERAKGNILERFSAQQFPDLHSELNLSSLELGDSALYFCASSVGTAPTEREETQYFGPGTRLLVL.

V is TRBV5-4 and J is TRBJ2-7, with D tentatively TRBD1 (6 bases). CDR1 is SGHNT, CDR2 YYREEE, per germline (reference sequence). The V gene lost 0 bases and the J gene lost 3 bases, with 7 bases spanning the gap. The CDR3 sequence is 13 residues long. CDR3 sequence (DNA): TGTGCCAGCAGCTTGGGACAGGACTACGAGCAGTACTTC. It yields the protein CASSLGQDYEQYF.

The J gene is TRBJ1-1, the V gene TRBV10-3; D perhaps matches TRBD1 (5 bases). CDR1 and CDR2 from the germline V gene are ENHRY and SYGVKD. The CDR3 is 12 residues long. Trimming removed 6 bases from V and 8 bases from J, with 13 bases in between. The CDR3 DNA is TGTGCCATCAGCCCCGACGGGGGAGAAGCTTTCTTT. This encodes CAISPDGGEAFF.

The genes are TRBV9 and TRBJ2-1; D gene ambiguous. The ends were cut back, 3 bases at V and 9 bases at J, with 10 bases in the middle. The CDR3 is 12 residues long. Germline V CDR1 and CDR2: SGDLS, YYNGEE. For the CDR3, the DNA is TGTGCCAGCAGCGCCCGTCTCAGTGAGCAGTTCTTC. Protein: CASSARLSEQFF.

The chain recombines TRBV9 with TRBJ2-1, with 7 bases lining up with TRBD2. V lost 0 bases, J lost 7 bases, and 7 bases stayed unmatched. CDR1 and CDR2 (germline): SGDLS, YYNGEE. This CDR3 region has 15 residues. CDR3 nucleotides: TGTGCCAGCAGCGTAGACGGGAGGCGAGGGAATGAGCAGTTCTTC. Its translation is CASSVDGRRGNEQFF.

This chain uses TRBV5-6 with TRBJ1-3; maybe TRBD1 (6 bases). Trimming took 0 bases from V and 6 from J, leaving 7 bases between them. CDR3 length equals 13 residues. CDR1 and CDR2 from the germline V gene are SGHDT and YYEEEE. CDR3 protein: CASSLAGVNTIYF. DNA of the CDR3: TGTGCCAGCAGCTTGGCAGGGGTAAACACCATATATTTT.

The rearrangement uses TRBV13 and TRBJ2-4; the D gene is possibly TRBD2 (6 bases). The CDR3 totals 15 residues. The germline V gene encodes CDR1 PRHDT and CDR2 FYEKMQ (reference sequence). The V end lost 1 base, the J end lost 6 bases, and 13 bases lay between the germline ends. The CDR3 reads CASSLERYGGNIQYF. CDR3 nucleotides: TGTGCCAGCAGCTTAGAACGGTACGGGGGAAACATTCAGTACTTC.

This rearrangement joins TRBV9 to TRBJ2-1; 7 nucleotides align to TRBD1. The CDR3 length is 15 residues. The germline CDR1 and CDR2 sequences are SGDLS and YYNGEE. The J segment lost 8 bases and the V segment lost 3 bases, leaving 11 bases of the junction unmatched. This chain's CDR3 is CASSARQGSLDEQFF. CDR3 coding DNA: TGTGCCAGCAGCGCAAGACAGGGTTCATTGGATGAGCAGTTCTTC.

The chain couples TRBV2 to TRBJ2-7, with 8 bases identical to TRBD1. With 7 bases clipped from V and 2 bases from J, the junction kept 4 bases outside the gene matches. The germline V gene encodes CDR1 SNHLY and CDR2 FYNNEI. This CDR3 region has 13 residues. This CDR3 is CASTTGGTYEQYF. Written as DNA, the CDR3 is TGTGCCAGCACCACAGGGGGTACCTACGAGCAGTACTTC.

V and J are TRBV5-1 and TRBJ2-7; D might be TRBD1 (5 bases). CDR1 is SGHRS, CDR2 YFSETQ, per germline. V shed 3 bases and J shed 1 base, with 8 bases lying between them. The CDR3 has 13 amino acids. CDR3 residues: CASSWTTSYEQYF. The CDR3 nucleotides are TGCGCCAGCAGCTGGACAACTTCCTACGAGCAGTACTTC.

CDR3 in DNA: TGTGCCAGCAGCTTAATAGGACTAGCGGGGTACAATGAGCAGTTCTTC. Translation: CASSLIGLAGYNEQFF. The chain carries TRBV11-2 and TRBJ2-1; 12 bases are shared with TRBD2. Germline lookup yields CDR1 SGHAT and CDR2 FQNNGV. The trim removed 2 bases at V and 4 bases at J, leaving 3 bases unmatched. The CDR3 length is 16 residues. The full variable domain, its missing parts supplied by reference TRBV11-2 and TRBJ2-1, is EAGVAQSPRYKIIEKRQSVAFWCNPISGHATLYWYQQILGQGPKLLIQFQNNGVVDDSQLPKDRFSAERLKGVDSTLKIQPAKLEDSAVYLCASSLIGLAGYNEQFFGPGTRLTVL.

The chain combines TRBV10-1 with TRBJ2-7, with TRBD2 matching 7 bases. The CDR3 has 14 residues. Germline values: CDR1 WNHNN, CDR2 SYGVQD (reference sequence). The J segment lost 3 bases and the V segment lost 0 bases, leaving 2 bases of the junction unmatched. In DNA, the CDR3 is TGCGCCAGCAGTGAGTCGGGACTACTCTACGAGCAGTACTTC. Protein: CASSESGLLYEQYF.